Given below is one T cell receptor (beta chain) in context. Its matching antigen is unknown. Both 60 Vbeta primers and 13 Jbeta primers went into the PCR. In the original processing: The count from a later analysis was about 80 million unique TCR beta chains, around 10 million of them shared. Measured with immunoSEQ multiplex PCR; TCRdb has only the in-frame clones, and not every one. For V, J and clone size, that table is used; D and trimming come from the DNA. Of 100,000 to 150,000 clones in the sample, roughly 74% were seen once. Germline V gene data show CDR1 as SEHNR and CDR2 as FQNEAQ (reference sequence). This CDR3 has 14 amino acids. V was shortened by 5 bases and J by 9 bases, with 16 bases between the two germline ends. This specimen belongs to a study of cytomegalovirus exposure and HLA in healthy donors. Looking at the study overall: Prior work identified 120 million or so unique TCR beta sequences in some 180 million T cells. Study conclusions and caveats: Most TCR beta V segments were productive about 90% or about 30% of the time in an earlier analysis. Later genetic work tied a missense DCLRE1C variant to beta-chain V and J trimming.

This chain uses TRBV7-9 with TRBJ2-2; perhaps TRBD2 as D (6 bases). The receptor was derived from a male donor in good health and CMV-seronegative. The sequencing input was PBMCs. In DNA form, the CDR3 reads TGTGCCAGCAGCGCGGGACTCCTCTTGAGGGAGCTGTTTTTT. This codes for CASSAGLLLRELFF.